One sample yielded the 5 T cell receptor beta chains listed below, sequenced in a study of technical replicates of blood from a handful of donors. The table came from immunoSEQ multiplex PCR; TCRdb's copy has only in-frame clones and leaves some out. The table lists some 76,000 clones, 95% to 98% of them singletons. The sample comprised T cells isolated from PBMCs. All receptors come from a human donor in good health.

The chain links TRBV11-2 to TRBJ2-7, with 8 bases identical to TRBD1. The germline gives CDR1 SGHAT, CDR2 FQNNGV. Unmatched junction bases numbered 2, after V lost 4 bases and J lost 0 bases. This CDR3 has 14 amino acids. The CDR3 DNA reads as TGTGCCAGCAGCTGGGGACAGGACTCCTACGAGCAGTACTTC. Translated, it gives CASSWGQDSYEQYF.

The rearrangement uses TRBV6-1 and TRBJ1-5, with D maybe TRBD1 (6 bases). The V end lost 7 bases, the J end lost 6 bases, and 10 bases lay between the germline ends. CDR3 size: 12 residues. The germline CDR1 and CDR2 sequences are MNHNS and SASEGT. CDR3 sequence reads: CASTQGSQPQHF. For the CDR3, the DNA is TGTGCCAGCACCCAGGGGAGTCAGCCCCAGCATTTT.

CDR3: CASSFQTAMNTEAFF. CDR3 bases: TGCGCCAGCAGCTTCCAGACAGCAATGAACACTGAAGCTTTCTTT. This chain uses TRBV5-1 with TRBJ1-1; perhaps TRBD1 as D (5 bases). This CDR3 contains 15 residues. Trimming stripped 2 bases from V and 0 bases from J, with 11 bases between. In germline, CDR1 is SGHRS, CDR2 YFSETQ.

The CDR3 sequence: CASSLGTGTQPQHF. The CDR3 DNA reads as TGTGCCAGCAGTTTGGGGACAGGGACTCAGCCCCAGCATTTT. The chain combines TRBV27 with TRBJ1-5, with 9 bases that match TRBD1. J gave up 6 bases and V 3 bases, and 3 bases lay outside the gene matches. Germline CDR1 is MNHEY and CDR2 is SMNVEV (reference sequence). The CDR3 runs to 14 residues.

The chain has TRBV18 and TRBJ2-3; 7 positions agree with TRBD1. Trimming at V came to 4 bases and at J to 2 bases, leaving 3 bases not matched to a gene. The length of the CDR3 is 14 residues. Germline CDR1 KGHSH, CDR2 LQKENI. CDR3 sequence: CASSLGQDTDTQYF. The CDR3 bases are TGTGCCAGCTCACTAGGACAGGACACAGATACGCAGTATTTT.